The sequence of this T cell receptor (beta chain) was determined in a study of blood T cell repertoires in COVID-19. Looking at the study overall: Both acute and convalescent COVID-19 samples were obtained from the United States, Italy and Spain. T cells, B-cell-depleted T cells, or PBMCs supplied cDNA or gDNA.

Under the authors' procedure: Reference gene primer amplification in the assay estimated nucleated cell counts. Data came from immunoSEQ multiplex PCR; TCRdb stores just in-frame clones and leaves some out. For V, J and clone size, that table is used; D and trimming come from the DNA. The repertoire holds roughly 250,000 clones, with about 86% as singletons. Deletions cut 1 base from V and 0 bases from J, with 10 bases between. The CDR3 extends over 17 amino acids. CDR1 and CDR2 from the germline V gene are MGHRA and YSYEKL. This clone was observed a single time. This receptor was obtained from a woman of 80 years or more with acute or convalescent COVID-19. The gene calls are TRBV4-1 and TRBJ1-6; D may be TRBD1 (5 bases). Material for sequencing was peripheral blood. The CDR3, as DNA: TGCGCCAGCAGCCAAGGACAGACTAGCTCCTATAATTCACCCCTCCACTTT. This sequence encodes CASSQGQTSSYNSPLHF.